The following is a TCR beta chain sequence with its context. Its specificity is not known. Primers included in the PCR were 60 Vbeta and 13 Jbeta primers. Sequencing was performed with immunoSEQ multiplex PCR; in TCRdb, only in-frame clones are kept and a portion is missing. This table has a few hundred thousand clones, over 65% appearing once. This entry belongs to a study of cytomegalovirus exposure and HLA in healthy donors. This CDR3 is 15 amino acids long. With 6 bases clipped from V and 4 bases from J, the junction kept 8 bases outside the gene matches. CDR1 and CDR2 from the germline V gene are SGDLS and YYNGEE. Study-level findings and limits: Accurate predictions that matched the HLA-A and HLA-B alleles of most subjects were reportedly made from TCR beta sequences. Relative to equally common others, HLA-associated TCR beta chains showed greater clonal expansion in a later analysis. Associated with cytomegalovirus, according to the listing, were 150 to 200 TCR beta chains.

The clonotype was recovered from an older woman in good health and CMV-seropositive. The V and J genes are TRBV9 and TRBJ2-1; 9 nucleotides agree with TRBD1. The sample taken for sequencing was PBMCs. In DNA form, the CDR3 reads TGTGCCAGCACCGGTCGGGGGACAGGGTACAATGAGCAGTTCTTC. Protein product: CASTGRGTGYNEQFF.